A single sample gave rise to the 24 T cell receptor beta chains below, sequenced in a study of radiotherapy plus CTLA-4 blockade in lung cancer. TCRdb's copy holds only in-frame clones and misses some; the assay was immunoSEQ multiplex PCR. The sample holds roughly 97,000 clones, 65% to 85% seen once. The input for sequencing was peripheral blood, taken from a patient treated with radiotherapy plus ipilimumab. These receptors were obtained from a human donor with non-small cell lung cancer who had a partial response to radiotherapy plus ipilimumab. Some clones in this sample may be carry-over from other donors' samples.

The rearrangement links TRBV7-6 to TRBJ1-5; weak D call: TRBD1 (6 bases). The CDR3 consists of 15 residues. CDR1 SGHVS and CDR2 FNYEAQ come from the germline V gene. Trimming stripped 5 bases from V and 7 bases from J, with 18 bases between. The chain's CDR3 is CASSPSPGGVQPQHF. The CDR3 DNA follows: TGTGCCAGCAGCCCCTCTCCGGGGGGCGTGCAGCCCCAGCATTTT.

The rearrangement uses TRBV4-2 and TRBJ2-7, with 8 bases lining up with TRBD2. This CDR3 region has 14 residues. Germline lookup yields CDR1 LGHNA and CDR2 YNFKEQ. J was trimmed by 6 bases and V by 4 bases; bases with no gene match: 8. In nucleotides, the CDR3 is TGTGCCAGCAGCCTCCCCGGGACTAGTTTCGAGCAGTACTTC. It is translated as CASSLPGTSFEQYF.

The rearrangement links TRBV5-1 to TRBJ1-1; D not certain. The CDR3 covers 13 residues. Looked up from germline, CDR1 is SGHRS and CDR2 is YFSETQ. Trimming stripped 2 bases from V and 4 bases from J, with 9 bases between. CDR3 in amino acids: CASSLNGGTEAFF. The CDR3 nucleotides are TGCGCCAGCAGCTTAAATGGCGGCACTGAAGCTTTCTTT.

This rearrangement joins TRBV2 to TRBJ2-3; no reliable D call. The CDR3 sequence is 14 residues long. V lost 6 bases to trimming and J lost 0 bases, with 10 bases between them. Germline CDR1 SNHLY, CDR2 FYNNEI. This CDR3 reads CASREFTSTDTQYF. The CDR3 region has the DNA TGTGCCAGCAGGGAATTTACTAGCACAGATACGCAGTATTTT.

V and J are TRBV12-5 and TRBJ2-3, with TRBD2 identical over 14 bases. Germline V gene sequence: CDR1 LGHNT, CDR2 FRNRAP. CDR3 length: 17 residues. Trimming cost V 7 bases and J 2 bases; bases outside gene matches: 8. The CDR3 region is CASAKGTSGRYTDTQYF. CDR3 in DNA: TGTGCTAGTGCTAAGGGGACTAGCGGGAGATACACAGATACGCAGTATTTT.

For this clone: Other DNA sequences in the sample encode the same CDR3. V is TRBV6-5 and J is TRBJ2-7; 9 bases are shared with TRBD2. The germline CDR1 and CDR2 sequences are MNHEY and SVGAGI. The CDR3 is made up of 15 amino acids. With 2 bases clipped from V and 1 base from J, the junction kept 3 bases outside the gene matches. CDR3 in DNA: TGTGCCAGCAGTTACGGGCTAGCGGGGTCCTACGAGCAGTACTTC. Translated, it gives CASSYGLAGSYEQYF.

As regards this clone: Possible read error: a much larger clone is one base away. The identical CDR3 is also encoded by other nucleotide sequences in the sample. The chain joins TRBV5-1 to TRBJ2-7; D ambiguous. In germline, CDR1 is SGHRS, CDR2 YFSETQ. The CDR3 has 12 residues. The germline V and J ends were trimmed by 2 bases and 6 bases, with 9 bases remaining between them. CDR3 DNA: TGCGCCAGCAGCTTTAGTGTCCTCGAGCAGTACTTC. It specifies CASSFSVLEQYF. The full variable domain, its missing parts supplied by reference TRBV5-1 and TRBJ2-7, is KAGVTQTPRYLIKTRGQQVTLSCSPISGHRSVSWYQQTPGQGLQFLFEYFSETQRNKGNFPGRFSGRQFSNSRSEMNVSTLELGDSALYLCASSFSVLEQYFGPGTRLTVT.

V gene TRBV7-3 combines with J gene TRBJ2-5; D is unresolved. The germline CDR1 and CDR2 sequences are SGHTA and FQGTGA. The CDR3 length is 15 residues. V was trimmed by 4 bases and J by 5 bases, leaving 17 bases between them. CDR3 amino acids: CASSYGLTTKETQYF. In DNA, the CDR3 is TGTGCCAGCAGCTATGGTCTGACAACCAAGGAGACCCAGTACTTC.

This chain links TRBV5-1 with TRBJ2-5; TRBD1 agrees at 8 bases. Per the germline V gene, CDR1 is SGHRS and CDR2 is YFSETQ. With 0 bases clipped from V and 7 bases from J, the junction kept 8 bases outside the gene matches. CDR3 length equals 15 residues. The CDR3: CASSLEARGRVTQYF. Here the CDR3 DNA reads TGCGCCAGCAGCTTGGAGGCCAGGGGGCGAGTGACCCAGTACTTC.

The chain links TRBV10-3 to TRBJ2-5, with 7 positions matching TRBD1. The better agreement between TRBJ2-7 and the DNA end casts doubt on the J call. This CDR3 spans 13 amino acids. Germline CDR1 reads ENHRY; CDR2 reads SYGVKD. CDR3 nucleotides: TGTGCCACCCAACCGACAGGGTCGAACGAGCAGTACTTC. It specifies CATQPTGSNEQYF.

This sequence joins TRBV10-2 and TRBJ2-7, with TRBD2 matching over 10 bases. This CDR3 is built from 16 residues. Germline CDR1 reads WSHSY; CDR2 reads SAAADI. Germline trimming cut 6 bases from V and 7 bases from J; bases unmatched to any gene: 15. This CDR3 reads CASRGGASGRDAEQYF. CDR3 nucleotides: TGCGCCAGCAGGGGGGGGGCCAGCGGGAGGGACGCAGAGCAGTACTTC.

The chain couples TRBV15 to TRBJ2-1; the D gene is possibly TRBD1 (5 bases). The CDR3 runs to 13 residues. Looked up from germline, CDR1 is LNHNV and CDR2 is YYDKDF (reference sequence). Trimming pared 4 bases from V and 6 bases from J, leaving 10 bases between. The CDR3 spells CATSMGRANEQFF. The CDR3 coding sequence is TGTGCCACCAGCATGGGCAGGGCCAATGAGCAGTTCTTC.

V is TRBV6-6 and J is TRBJ1-6; TRBD1 aligns across 10 bases. The junction had 1 base not matched to a gene; V was cut back by 4 bases and J by 7 bases. In germline, CDR1 is MNHNY, CDR2 SVGAGI (reference sequence). This CDR3 is built from 14 residues. CDR3 DNA sequence: TGTGCCAGCAGTTGGGACAGGGGCAATTCACCCCTCCACTTT. It specifies CASSWDRGNSPLHF.

This chain joins TRBV28 and TRBJ2-1; 9 nucleotides agree with TRBD1. The J segment lost 2 bases and the V segment lost 5 bases, leaving 7 bases of the junction unmatched. CDR1 MDHEN and CDR2 SYDVKM come from the germline V gene. This CDR3 is built from 16 residues. The CDR3 sequence is CASSLGTGQAYNEQFF. CDR3 in DNA: TGTGCCAGCAGTCTCGGGACAGGGCAAGCCTACAATGAGCAGTTCTTC.

The chain has TRBV28 and TRBJ1-4; D gene unclear. The V gene's germline CDR1 is MDHEN and CDR2 SYDVKM. Between the trimmed V and J ends, which lost 3 bases and 3 bases, there was a span of 11 bases. The CDR3 sequence is 15 residues long. The CDR3 sequence is CASSLVGRPNEKLFF. In DNA form, the CDR3 reads TGTGCCAGCAGTTTGGTGGGCAGACCTAATGAAAAACTGTTTTTT.

This chain joins TRBV5-8 and TRBJ2-1; D may be TRBD2 (5 bases). Germline loops: CDR1 SGHTS, CDR2 YDEGEE. V was trimmed by 2 bases and J by 9 bases, leaving 15 bases between them. The CDR3 loop spans 14 amino acids. DNA for the CDR3: TGTGCCAGCAGCTTTTTGGGCCTCAGCGGTGAGCAGTTCTTC. This codes for CASSFLGLSGEQFF.

This clone is categorized as medium-sized. This chain joins TRBV7-8 and TRBJ2-2; no definite D call. The CDR3 runs 15 residues. Trimming removed 1 base at V and 1 base at J, with 7 bases between. The V gene's germline CDR1 is SGHVS and CDR2 FQNEAQ. CDR3 bases: TGTGCCAGCAGCTTAGTGGCAGGGAACACCGGGGAGCTGTTTTTT. Its protein product is CASSLVAGNTGELFF.

The rearrangement joins TRBV27 to TRBJ2-7, with 13 nucleotides matching TRBD2. J was trimmed by 5 bases and V by 0 bases; bases with no gene match: 1. The CDR3 extends over 15 amino acids. Germline CDR1 is MNHEY and CDR2 is SMNVEV (reference sequence). CDR3 residues: CASSLSGLAGDEQYF. The CDR3 nucleotides read TGTGCCAGCAGTTTATCAGGACTAGCGGGAGACGAGCAGTACTTC.

This chain uses TRBV2 with TRBJ2-7; 10 bases map to TRBD2. This CDR3 spans 13 amino acids. Germline CDR1 SNHLY, CDR2 FYNNEI. Trimming cost V 8 bases and J 5 bases; bases outside gene matches: 6. Here the CDR3 DNA reads TGTGCCAGCGGCGGACTAGCGGCTAACGAGCAGTACTTC. Its translation is CASGGLAANEQYF.

The chain combines TRBV7-2 with TRBJ1-3, with D possibly being TRBD1 (5 bases). The germline V gene encodes CDR1 SGHTA and CDR2 FQGNSA. This CDR3 comprises 17 residues. The V end lost 3 bases, the J end lost 0 bases, and 15 bases lay between the germline ends. The CDR3 is CASSFGRGLRSGNTIYF. The CDR3, as DNA: TGTGCCAGCAGCTTCGGACGGGGACTACGCTCTGGAAACACCATATATTTT.

In its sample, this clone was seen a few times. The CDR3: CASSDSPGQGRQPQHF. CDR3 DNA sequence: TGTGCCAGCAGCGATTCTCCTGGACAGGGTCGACAGCCCCAGCATTTT. The J gene is TRBJ1-5, the V gene TRBV7-2; 8 bases agree with TRBD1. CDR3 size: 16 residues. Germline CDR1 reads SGHTA; CDR2 reads FQGNSA. The ends lost 5 bases at V and 7 bases at J; junction bases unmatched: 13. Drawing the rest from reference TRBV7-2 and TRBJ1-5, the complete variable domain is GAGVSQSPSNKVTEKGKDVELRCDPISGHTALYWYRQSLGQGLEFLIYFQGNSAPDKSGLPSDRFSAERTGGSVSTLTIQRTQQEDSAVYLCASSDSPGQGRQPQHFGDGTRLSIL.

The gene calls are TRBV7-9 and TRBJ1-2, with D unresolved. Trimming removed 1 base at V and 8 bases at J, with 8 bases between. Germline loops: CDR1 SEHNR, CDR2 FQNEAQ (reference sequence). CDR3 size: 12 residues. CDR3 residues: CASSLESRGYTF. Written as DNA, the CDR3 is TGTGCCAGCAGCTTAGAGAGCCGGGGCTACACCTTC. The full variable domain, with the rest looked up from reference TRBV7-9 and TRBJ1-2, is DTGVSQNPRHKITKRGQNVTFRCDPISEHNRLYWYRQTLGQGPEFLTYFQNEAQLEKSRLLSDRFSAERPKGSFSTLEIQRTEQGDSAMYLCASSLESRGYTFGSGTRLTVV.

The rearrangement links TRBV18 to TRBJ2-5; D unclear. The ends were cut back, 4 bases at V and 5 bases at J, with 8 bases in the middle. The CDR3 loop spans 12 amino acids. The germline V gene has CDR1 KGHSH and CDR2 LQKENI. CDR3 in amino acids: CASSQYGETQYF. The DNA of the CDR3 is TGTGCCAGCTCACAGTACGGGGAGACCCAGTACTTC.

This clone was seen once. The chain has TRBV2 and TRBJ2-5; D may be TRBD2 (6 bases). Trimming shortened V by 10 bases and J by 1 base, and 16 bases separated the two germline ends. The CDR3 covers 14 residues. Germline values: CDR1 SNHLY, CDR2 FYNNEI. The CDR3 DNA reads as TGTGCCACGCTAGCGAGGCTCGTCCAAGAGACCCAGTACTTC. Translated, it gives CATLARLVQETQYF.